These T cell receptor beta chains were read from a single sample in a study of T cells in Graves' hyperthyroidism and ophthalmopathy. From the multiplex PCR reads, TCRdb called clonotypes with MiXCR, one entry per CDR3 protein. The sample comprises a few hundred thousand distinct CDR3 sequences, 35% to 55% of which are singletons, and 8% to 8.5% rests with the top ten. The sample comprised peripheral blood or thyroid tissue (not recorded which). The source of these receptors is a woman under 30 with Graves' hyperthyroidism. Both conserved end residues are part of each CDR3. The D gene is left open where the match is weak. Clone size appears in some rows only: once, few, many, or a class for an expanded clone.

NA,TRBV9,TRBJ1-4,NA,TGTGCCAGCAGCGTAAGGGACATAAGGGAAAAACTGTTTTTT,CASSVRDIREKLFF
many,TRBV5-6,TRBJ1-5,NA,TGTGCCAGCAGCTCACGCCTCCAGCCCCAGCATTTT,CASSSRLQPQHF
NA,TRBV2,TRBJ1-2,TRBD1,TGTGCCAGCAGTGCGAGGGACAGGGGGCAGAATGGCTACACCTTC,CASSARDRGQNGYTF
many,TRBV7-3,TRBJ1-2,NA,TGTGCCAGCAGCAAAGACAGCCAGTTGGGCTACACCTTC,CASSKDSQLGYTF
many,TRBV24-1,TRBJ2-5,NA,TGTGCCACCGGGACCAACCAAGAGACCCAGTACTTC,CATGTNQETQYF
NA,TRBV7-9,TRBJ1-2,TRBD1,TGTGCCAGCTCACCGGGCAGGGGGAATGGCTACACCTTC,CASSPGRGNGYTF
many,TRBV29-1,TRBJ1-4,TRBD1,TGCGGGGGACAGGGGAGTGAAAAACTGTTTTTT,CGGQGSEKLFF
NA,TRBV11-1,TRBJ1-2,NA,TGTGCCAGCAGTCCTCCTTGGGGGGCCGGGGGTGGCTACACCTTC,CASSPPWGAGGGYTF
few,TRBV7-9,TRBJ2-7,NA,TGTGCCAGCAGCTTAGACAGGGAAAGCTCCTACGAGCAGTACTTC,CASSLDRESSYEQYF
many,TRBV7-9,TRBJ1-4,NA,TGTGCCGGCCGGGGAGACAGGACCCCGGAAAAACTGTTTTTT,CAGRGDRTPEKLFF
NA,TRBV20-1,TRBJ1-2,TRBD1,TGCAGTGTTAGGAACCGGGACAGTCCCGGCTACACCTTC,CSVRNRDSPGYTF
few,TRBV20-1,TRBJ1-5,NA,TGCAGTGCGACCGGGGGGGGCTATCAGCCCCAGCATTTT,CSATGGGYQPQHF
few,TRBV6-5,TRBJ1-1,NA,TGTGCCAGCAGTTACGGTGCACAAGGGGGCACTGAAGCTTTCTTT,CASSYGAQGGTEAFF
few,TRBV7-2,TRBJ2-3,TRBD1,TGTGCCAGCAGCTTAGGGACAGGTGAAGATACGCAGTATTTT,CASSLGTGEDTQYF
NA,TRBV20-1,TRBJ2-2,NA,TGCAGTGCTAGAGATGGCGGGCACACCGGGGAGCTGTTTTTT,CSARDGGHTGELFF
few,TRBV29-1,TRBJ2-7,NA,TGCAGCGTTGATCTGACCGGGAGCTCCTACGAGCAGTACTTC,CSVDLTGSSYEQYF
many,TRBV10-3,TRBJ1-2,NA,TGTGCCAGTTGGGGTGGCCTCTGGTATGGCTACACCTTC,CASWGGLWYGYTF
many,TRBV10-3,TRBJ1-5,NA,TGTGCCGTCTCAGGGGACATTAGCAATCAGCCCCAGCATTTT,CAVSGDISNQPQHF
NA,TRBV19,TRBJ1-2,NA,TGTGCCAGTAGTATTGTGAGTCGCGCTGGCTACACCTTC,CASSIVSRAGYTF
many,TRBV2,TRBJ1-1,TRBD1,TGTGCCAGCACAGGGGGCCCGAACACTGAAGCTTTCTTT,CASTGGPNTEAFF
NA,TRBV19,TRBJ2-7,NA,TGTGCCAGCAGCCCACTAGGGCCGCAATCCTACGAGCAGTACTTC,CASSPLGPQSYEQYF
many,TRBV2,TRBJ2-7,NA,TGTGCCAGCAGTCGAAGTACTGGGCAGTACTTC,CASSRSTGQYF
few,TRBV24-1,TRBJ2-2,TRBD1,TGTGCCACCAGTGATCCGACACCGGGACAGGGCAGGACCGGGGAGCTGTTTTTT,CATSDPTPGQGRTGELFF
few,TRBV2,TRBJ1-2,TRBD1,TGTGCCAGCAGCCCTCACTCCAGGGGGATCTACACCTTC,CASSPHSRGIYTF
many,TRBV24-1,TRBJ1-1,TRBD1,TGTGCCACCAGGGCACAGGGGGCCGACACTGAAGCTTTCTTT,CATRAQGADTEAFF
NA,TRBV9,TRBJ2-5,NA,TGTGCCAGCAGCGGTAAAGGGGAGACCCAGTACTTC,CASSGKGETQYF
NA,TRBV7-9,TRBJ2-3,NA,TGTGCCAGCAGCCAACAACAGGGTGGGGGGCGGGATACGCAGTATTTT,CASSQQQGGGRDTQYF
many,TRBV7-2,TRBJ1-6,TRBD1,TGTGCCAGCAGCCGACAGGGTTCACCCCTCCACTTT,CASSRQGSPLHF
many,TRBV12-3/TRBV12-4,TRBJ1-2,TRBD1,TGTGCCAGCAGTATGACAGGGGATGGCTACACCTTC,CASSMTGDGYTF
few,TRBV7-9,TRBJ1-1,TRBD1,TGTGCCAGCAGCCCCGCACCTCAGGGGGCTGAAGCTTTCTTT,CASSPAPQGAEAFF
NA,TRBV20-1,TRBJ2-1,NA,TGCAGTGCTAGAGGGGGGCCCTTGAGGAATGAGCAGTTCTTC,CSARGGPLRNEQFF
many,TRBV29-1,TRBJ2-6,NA,TGCAGCGTTGAAAGTCGGGTCTCCGGGGCCAACGTCCTGACTTTC,CSVESRVSGANVLTF
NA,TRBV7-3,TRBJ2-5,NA,TGTGCCAGCAGCTCAACGTTCCCCGCCCAGCGGAGGCAAGAGACCCAGTACTTC,CASSSTFPAQRRQETQYF
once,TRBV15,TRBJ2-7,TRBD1,TGTGCCACCAGGTATTCAGGACAGGGCGGGCAGTACTTC,CATRYSGQGGQYF
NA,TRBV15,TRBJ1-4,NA,TGTGCCACCAGCCCAGTGCCTAATGAAAAACTGTTTTTT,CATSPVPNEKLFF
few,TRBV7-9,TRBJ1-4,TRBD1,TGTGCCAGCAGCATGGGACAGAATAATGAAAAACTGTTTTTT,CASSMGQNNEKLFF
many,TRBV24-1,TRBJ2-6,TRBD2,TGTGCCACCAGTGATCCGGGAGGTCCTACGGCCAACGTCCTGACTTTC,CATSDPGGPTANVLTF
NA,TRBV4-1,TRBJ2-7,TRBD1,TGCGCCAGCAGCCAAATCCGGGACAGCTACGAGCAGTACTTC,CASSQIRDSYEQYF
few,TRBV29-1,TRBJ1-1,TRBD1,TGCAGCGTTGAAACAGGGGGCGCGGGCACTGAAGCTTTCTTT,CSVETGGAGTEAFF
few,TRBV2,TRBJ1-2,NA,TGTGCCAGCAGTTTCATCCCGACAGCGAACTATGGCTACACCTTC,CASSFIPTANYGYTF
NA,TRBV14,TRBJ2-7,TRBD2,TGTGCCAGCAGCCAAGTTGGCAGCGGGAGTCAATACGAGCAGTACTTC,CASSQVGSGSQYEQYF
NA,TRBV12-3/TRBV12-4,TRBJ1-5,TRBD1,TGTGCCAGCAGTTACGCAGGGGGGCACCAGCCCCAGCATTTT,CASSYAGGHQPQHF
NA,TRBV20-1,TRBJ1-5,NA,TGCAGTGCTAGAGATGGGGGGGATGGTGGCAATCAGCCCCAGCATTTT,CSARDGGDGGNQPQHF
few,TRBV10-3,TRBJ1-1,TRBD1,TGTGCCAGCAGGCGAAACCGGGACAGAGGTGAAGCTTTCTTT,CASRRNRDRGEAFF
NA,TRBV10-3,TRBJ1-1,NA,TGTGCCAGCAGTTACGGGTTAGGCACTGGAGCTTTCTTT,CASSYGLGTGAFF
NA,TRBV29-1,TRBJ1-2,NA,TGCAGCGTTGAAATGGGACGGAGCTATGGCTACACCTTC,CSVEMGRSYGYTF
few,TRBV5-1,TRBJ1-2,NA,TGCGCCAGCAGCTTCGGGCCGATTAACTATGGCTACACCTTC,CASSFGPINYGYTF
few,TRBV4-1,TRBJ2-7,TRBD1,TGCGCCAGCAGCCGTACCGGGACAGGGCTCGACGAGCAGTACTTC,CASSRTGTGLDEQYF
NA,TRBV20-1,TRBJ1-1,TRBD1,TGCAGTGCTAGAGATCTCTCCGGGACAGAAAATCAAGCTTTCTTT,CSARDLSGTENQAFF
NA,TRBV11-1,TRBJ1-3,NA,TGTGCCAGCGGCTCGTTTAGGGCTGGAAACACCATATATTTT,CASGSFRAGNTIYF
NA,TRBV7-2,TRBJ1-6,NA,TGTGCCAGCAGCCAGGGACGGGGCACTTCACCCCTCCACTTT,CASSQGRGTSPLHF
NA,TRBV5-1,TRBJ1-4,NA,TGCGCCAGCAGCCCTCTACAGGGATCTGGGGAAAAACTGTTTTTT,CASSPLQGSGEKLFF